This T cell receptor beta chain was sequenced during a study of cytomegalovirus exposure and HLA in healthy donors. The PCR employed 60 Vbeta primers together with 13 Jbeta primers. The assay was immunoSEQ multiplex PCR, and TCRdb's table has in-frame clones only and misses some. Of 120,000 or so clones in the sample, approximately 17% are singletons; the top ten hold less than 3.5%. This CDR3 is built from 14 residues. The V end lost 6 bases, the J end lost 9 bases, and 15 bases lay between the germline ends. Germline V gene data show CDR1 as MNHEY and CDR2 as SMNVEV (reference sequence). Whole-study findings and limits: As a later analysis revealed, the rate of TCR association differed by HLA locus, with DRB1 most and HLA-C fewest. Further analysis, carried out later, found HLA-associated TCR beta chains more clonally expanded than equally common other chains. The study carried out a later analysis of TCR beta sequences. It associated around 17,000 of them with specific HLA alleles at a false discovery rate of 0.05.

This clone was counted a few times. Its antigen is unidentified. The chain couples TRBV27 to TRBJ1-6; D may be TRBD1 (6 bases). The clonotype originates from a female donor in good health and CMV-seropositive. The sample was PBMCs. The CDR3 bases are TGTGCCAGCAGCCACAGGGAGACGAGTTCACCCCTCCACTTT. Translating gives CASSHRETSSPLHF.